Shown below are 10 T cell receptor beta chains from a single sample sequenced in a study of blood T cell repertoires in COVID-19 (dated by TCRdb to 2018 to 2020). Libraries were constructed by the immunoSEQ multiplex PCR assay. TCRdb stores this immuneACCESS table with in-frame sequences only. Part of the clones is absent; in the studies checked, under half of the shortfall reflects unresolved V genes, and no reason is known for the rest. Here the sample has about 40,000 clones; approximately 83% occur a single time. Less than 3.5% of the sample goes to the ten largest clones. What was sequenced was peripheral blood. All receptors come from a woman aged 60-70 years with acute or convalescent COVID-19.

This clone showed up just once. The CDR3 reads CASRETSGLTDTQYF. The CDR3 nucleotides are TGTGCCAGCAGAGAGACTAGCGGTCTCACAGATACGCAGTATTTT. This chain connects TRBV3-1 (or the pseudogene TRBV3-2) to TRBJ2-3; TRBD2 matches at 9 bases. The germline V gene has CDR1 LGHDT and CDR2 YNNKEL (reference sequence). The ends lost 6 bases at V and 2 bases at J; junction bases unmatched: 6. The CDR3 consists of 15 residues.

The V call is TRBV9, the J call TRBJ1-4; D is unresolved. Trimming left V 0 bases short and J 0 bases short, with 9 bases between. The V gene's germline CDR1 is SGDLS and CDR2 YYNGEE. This CDR3 spans 16 amino acids. DNA of the CDR3: TGTGCCAGCAGCGTAGGAGTTTCCGCAACTAATGAAAAACTGTTTTTT. The encoded protein is CASSVGVSATNEKLFF.

The chain employs TRBV5-5 and TRBJ2-3; TRBD2 is a possible D gene (6 bases). The CDR3 is 16 residues long. CDR1 and CDR2 (germline): SGHKS, YYEKEE (reference sequence). The V and J ends lost 4 bases and 2 bases respectively, with 17 bases between them. Here the CDR3 reads CASSRPPGGLTDTQYF. CDR3 in DNA: TGTGCCAGCAGCCGACCGCCCGGGGGACTCACAGATACGCAGTATTTT.

The V and J genes are TRBV7-2 and TRBJ2-7, with a possible D match to TRBD2 (5 bases). V was clipped by 1 base and J by 3 bases, with 7 bases between them. CDR1 SGHTA and CDR2 FQGNSA come from the germline V gene. This CDR3 spans 13 amino acids. DNA of the CDR3: TGTGCCAGCAGCTTAGGAGAGGGCTACGAGCAGTACTTC. Protein sequence: CASSLGEGYEQYF.

CDR3 in amino acids: CASSRDLYGYTF. The CDR3 coding sequence is TGTGCCAGCAGCAGGGATCTATATGGCTACACCTTC. The chain has TRBV28 and TRBJ1-2, with D possibly being TRBD1 (5 bases). Germline lookup yields CDR1 MDHEN and CDR2 SYDVKM. Trimming removed 6 bases at V and 5 bases at J, with 10 bases between. The CDR3 is 12 amino acids.

The rearrangement uses TRBV4-2 and TRBJ1-3; D is perhaps TRBD1 (6 bases). Trimming removed 0 bases from V and 0 bases from J, with 12 bases in between. This CDR3 contains 17 residues. Germline V CDR1 and CDR2: LGHNA, YNFKEQ. CDR3 region: CASSQDGGRRSGNTIYF. DNA for the CDR3: TGTGCCAGCAGCCAAGATGGGGGCAGGCGCTCTGGAAACACCATATATTTT.

This clone was detected a few times. The chain links TRBV12-3 or TRBV12-4 to TRBJ1-5; perhaps TRBD1 as D (5 bases). V was pared by 8 bases and J by 2 bases, with 10 bases between. The CDR3 is 13 residues long. The CDR3 sequence is CASQGGGNQPQHF. The CDR3 DNA sequence: TGTGCCAGCCAGGGCGGAGGCAATCAGCCCCAGCATTTT.

CDR3 sequence: CASSRGTGAVRKLFF. CDR3 DNA: TGTGCCAGCAGCCGCGGGACAGGGGCCGTAAGAAAACTGTTTTTT. V and J are TRBV2 and TRBJ1-4; 10 bases are a match to TRBD1. Germline CDR1 SNHLY, CDR2 FYNNEI. V was clipped by 6 bases and J by 10 bases; unmatched bases: 11. CDR3 length: 15 residues.

The chain employs TRBV24-1 and TRBJ2-7, with D tentatively TRBD1 (5 bases). This CDR3 comprises 11 residues. V was pared by 5 bases and J by 9 bases, with 10 bases between. Germline loops: CDR1 KGHDR, CDR2 SFDVKD. In nucleotides, the CDR3 is TGTGCCACCAGTGCCGCAGGGTCGCAGTACTTC. It encodes CATSAAGSQYF.

The J gene is TRBJ2-1, the V gene TRBV6-4, with D perhaps TRBD2 (5 bases). Looked up from germline, CDR1 is MRHNA and CDR2 is SNTAGT. The germline V and J ends were trimmed by 0 bases and 10 bases, with 13 bases remaining between them. CDR3 length: 14 residues. The CDR3 spells CASSDSSGGGEQFF. The CDR3 DNA reads TGTGCCAGCAGTGACTCGAGCGGAGGAGGAGAGCAGTTCTTC.